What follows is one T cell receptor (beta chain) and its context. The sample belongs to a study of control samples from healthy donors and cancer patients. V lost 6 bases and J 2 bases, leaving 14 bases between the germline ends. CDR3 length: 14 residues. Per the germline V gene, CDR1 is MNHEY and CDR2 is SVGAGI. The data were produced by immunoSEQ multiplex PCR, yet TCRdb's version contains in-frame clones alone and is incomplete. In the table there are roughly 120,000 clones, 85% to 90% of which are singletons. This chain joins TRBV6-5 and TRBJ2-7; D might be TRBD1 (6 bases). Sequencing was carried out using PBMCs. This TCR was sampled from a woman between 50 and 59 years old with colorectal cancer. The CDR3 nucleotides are TGTGCCAGCAGATTAGGGACACTTGCCTACGAGCAGTACTTC. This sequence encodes CASRLGTLAYEQYF.